This TCR beta chain was documented in a study of PD-1 blockade in classical Hodgkin lymphoma. Described time point: cycle 4 day 1 (C4D1), after more than 5 weeks of nivolumab. Each of the patients experienced relapse following autologous stem cell transplantation, and their brentuximab vedotin exposure differed. Complete response, partial response or progressive disease was each patient's best response. The CDR3 consists of 13 residues. The germline CDR1 and CDR2 sequences are SSHAT and FNYEAQ (reference sequence). Study-level findings and limits: Significantly greater TCR diversity emerged by C4D1 in CD4+ cells but not CD8+ cells. According to reports, newly diagnosed patients had lower baseline TCR diversity than healthy donors, and relapsed/refractory patients had lower baseline TCR diversity still. Diversity similar to that of newly diagnosed patients was seen at baseline in complete responders.

Measured with immunoSEQ multiplex PCR; TCRdb has only the in-frame clones, and not every one. This sample has approximately 65,000 clones, with roughly 92% found just once. A remark on this clone: Its antigen is unidentified. The junction differs from germline at one of its ends, possibly a read error.

This rearrangement joins TRBV7-7 to TRBJ2-5, with D hard to call. The receptor was derived from a human donor with classical Hodgkin lymphoma. The material sequenced was peripheral blood mononuclear cells (PBMCs), taken before the fourth cycle of nivolumab. Here the CDR3 reads CASSPGPQETQYF. The CDR3 DNA reads TGTGCTAGCAGCCCCGGCCCCCAGGAGACCCAGTACTTC.